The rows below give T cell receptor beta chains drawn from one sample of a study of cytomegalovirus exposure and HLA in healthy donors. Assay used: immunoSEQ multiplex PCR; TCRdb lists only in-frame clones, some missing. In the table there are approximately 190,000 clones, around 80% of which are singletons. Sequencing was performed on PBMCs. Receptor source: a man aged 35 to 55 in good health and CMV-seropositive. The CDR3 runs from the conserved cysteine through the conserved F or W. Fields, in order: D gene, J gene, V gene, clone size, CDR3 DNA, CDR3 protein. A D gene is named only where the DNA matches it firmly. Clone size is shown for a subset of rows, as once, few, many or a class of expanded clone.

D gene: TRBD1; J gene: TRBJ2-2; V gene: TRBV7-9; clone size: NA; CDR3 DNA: TGTGCCAGCACAGGACAGGGACAGACCGGGGAGCTGTTTTTT; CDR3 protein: CASTGQGQTGELFF
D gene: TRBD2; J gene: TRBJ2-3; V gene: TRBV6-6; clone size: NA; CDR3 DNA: TGTGCCAGCAGTTCTGCCCCAGCGGGGACCACAGATACGCAGTATTTT; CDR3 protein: CASSSAPAGTTDTQYF
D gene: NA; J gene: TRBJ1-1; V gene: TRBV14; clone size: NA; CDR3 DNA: TGTGCCAGCAGCCAAGCTTCACTCTTGAACACTGAAGCTTTCTTT; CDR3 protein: CASSQASLLNTEAFF
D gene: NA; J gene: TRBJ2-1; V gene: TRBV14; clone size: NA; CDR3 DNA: TGTGCCAGCAGCCAAGGCCGGGACTTCTCCTACAATGAGCAGTTCTTC; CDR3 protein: CASSQGRDFSYNEQFF
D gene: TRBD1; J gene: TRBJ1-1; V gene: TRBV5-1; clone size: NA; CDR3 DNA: TGCGCCAGCAGCTTGACCGGACAGGGTTTTTTAACTTTCTTT; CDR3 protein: CASSLTGQGFLTFF
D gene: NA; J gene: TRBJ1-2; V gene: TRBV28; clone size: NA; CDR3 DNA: TGTGCCAGCAGTTACCAAGATCAGGGGCCCTATGGCTACACCTTC; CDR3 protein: CASSYQDQGPYGYTF
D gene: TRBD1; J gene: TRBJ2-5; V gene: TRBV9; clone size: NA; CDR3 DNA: TGTGCCAGCAGCCCCCGGACAGGGGGGGAAGAGACCCAGTACTTC; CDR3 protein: CASSPRTGGEETQYF
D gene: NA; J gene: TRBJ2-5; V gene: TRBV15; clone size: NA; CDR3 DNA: TGTGCCACCAGCATCGAGGCGGGGACGGAGACCCAGTACTTC; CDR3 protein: CATSIEAGTETQYF
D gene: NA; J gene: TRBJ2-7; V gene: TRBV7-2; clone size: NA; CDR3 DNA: TGTGCCAGCAGCCCCCGACAGGTAAACTACGAGCAGTACTTC; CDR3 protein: CASSPRQVNYEQYF
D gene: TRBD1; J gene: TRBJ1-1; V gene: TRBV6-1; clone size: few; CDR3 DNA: TGTGCCAGCAGAGCCGGGACAGGGAACACTGAAGCTTTCTTT; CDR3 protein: CASRAGTGNTEAFF
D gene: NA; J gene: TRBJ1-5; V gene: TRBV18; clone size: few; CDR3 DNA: TGTGCCAGCTCACCGAGCGGGGACCTCCTTAGCAATCAGCCCCAGCATTTT; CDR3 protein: CASSPSGDLLSNQPQHF
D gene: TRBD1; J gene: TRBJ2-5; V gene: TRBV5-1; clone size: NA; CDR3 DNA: TGCGCCAGCAGCTTCACAGGGGGCACGGGTAGGGAGACCCAGTACTTC; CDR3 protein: CASSFTGGTGRETQYF
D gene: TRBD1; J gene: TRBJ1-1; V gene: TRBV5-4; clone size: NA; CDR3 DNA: TGTGCCAGCAGCTTGGACAGGGGGCTTCTCGCTGAAGCTTTCTTT; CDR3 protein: CASSLDRGLLAEAFF
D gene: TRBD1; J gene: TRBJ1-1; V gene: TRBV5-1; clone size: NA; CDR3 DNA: TGCGCCAGCGGAAACAGGGGCGGGGAAGCTTTCTTT; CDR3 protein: CASGNRGGEAFF
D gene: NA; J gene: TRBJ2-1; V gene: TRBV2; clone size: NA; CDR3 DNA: TGTGCCAGCAGGGAATCCGAAGACAGAGCTTACAATGAGCAGTTCTTC; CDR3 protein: CASRESEDRAYNEQFF
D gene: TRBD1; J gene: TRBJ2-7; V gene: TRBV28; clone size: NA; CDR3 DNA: TGTGCCAGCAGTTCCTTAGGGACAGGCCAGGACTACGAGCAGTACTTC; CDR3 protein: CASSSLGTGQDYEQYF
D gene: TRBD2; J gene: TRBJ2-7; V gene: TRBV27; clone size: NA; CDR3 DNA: TGTGCCAGCAGTAATCGACTAGCGGGGGCTATCTCCTACGAGCAGTACTTC; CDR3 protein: CASSNRLAGAISYEQYF
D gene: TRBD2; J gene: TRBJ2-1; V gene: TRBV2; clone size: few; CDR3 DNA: TGTGCCAGCACGCGGGAGCGGCGGCAGTTCTTC; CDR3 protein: CASTRERRQFF
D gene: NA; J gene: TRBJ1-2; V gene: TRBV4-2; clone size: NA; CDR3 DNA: TGTGCCAGCAGGGACCCCGACAGAACCAACTATGGCTACACCTTC; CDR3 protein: CASRDPDRTNYGYTF
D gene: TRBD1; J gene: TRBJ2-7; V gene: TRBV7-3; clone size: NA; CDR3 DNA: TGTGCCAGCAGCTTCCGACAGGGGGGACCCTACGGGCAGTACTTC; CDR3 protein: CASSFRQGGPYGQYF
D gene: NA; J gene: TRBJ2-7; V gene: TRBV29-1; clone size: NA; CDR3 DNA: TGCAGCGTCCAGGGGCCCAACTACGAGCAGTACTTC; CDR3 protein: CSVQGPNYEQYF
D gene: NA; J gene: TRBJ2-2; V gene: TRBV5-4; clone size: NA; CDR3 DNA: TGTGCCAGCAGCGACACTTCCGGGGAGCTGTTTTTT; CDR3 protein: CASSDTSGELFF
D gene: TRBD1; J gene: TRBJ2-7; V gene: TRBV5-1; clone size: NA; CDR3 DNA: TGCGCCAGCAGCTCGAGTCCCGGGACAGCCTACGAGCAGTACTTC; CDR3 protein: CASSSSPGTAYEQYF
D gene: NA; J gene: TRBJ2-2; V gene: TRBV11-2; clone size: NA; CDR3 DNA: TGTGCCAGCAGCTTAGGGATGCGGACCGGGGAGCTGTTTTTT; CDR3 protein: CASSLGMRTGELFF
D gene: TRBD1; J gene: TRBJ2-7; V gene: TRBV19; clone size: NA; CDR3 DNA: TGTGCCAGTAGTATAGAACCGGGACAGACCTACGAGCAGTACTTC; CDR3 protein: CASSIEPGQTYEQYF
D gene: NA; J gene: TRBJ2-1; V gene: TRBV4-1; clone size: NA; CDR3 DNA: TGCGCCAGCAGCCTGCCGGAGAGACCAAAGTTCTTC; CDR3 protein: CASSLPERPKFF
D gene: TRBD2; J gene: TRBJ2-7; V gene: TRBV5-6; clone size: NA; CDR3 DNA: TGTGCCAGCAGCGCGGGGGGGCACGAGCAGTACTTC; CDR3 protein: CASSAGGHEQYF
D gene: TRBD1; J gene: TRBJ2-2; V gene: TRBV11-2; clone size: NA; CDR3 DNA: TGTGCCAGCAGCGGCAGGACCGGGGGACAGGGGAGAGGCACCGGGGAGCTGTTTTTT; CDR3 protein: CASSGRTGGQGRGTGELFF
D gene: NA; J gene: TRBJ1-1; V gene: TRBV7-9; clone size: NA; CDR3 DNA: TGTGCCAGCAGCGTGGACAGAAGGAACACTGAAGCTTTCTTT; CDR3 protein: CASSVDRRNTEAFF